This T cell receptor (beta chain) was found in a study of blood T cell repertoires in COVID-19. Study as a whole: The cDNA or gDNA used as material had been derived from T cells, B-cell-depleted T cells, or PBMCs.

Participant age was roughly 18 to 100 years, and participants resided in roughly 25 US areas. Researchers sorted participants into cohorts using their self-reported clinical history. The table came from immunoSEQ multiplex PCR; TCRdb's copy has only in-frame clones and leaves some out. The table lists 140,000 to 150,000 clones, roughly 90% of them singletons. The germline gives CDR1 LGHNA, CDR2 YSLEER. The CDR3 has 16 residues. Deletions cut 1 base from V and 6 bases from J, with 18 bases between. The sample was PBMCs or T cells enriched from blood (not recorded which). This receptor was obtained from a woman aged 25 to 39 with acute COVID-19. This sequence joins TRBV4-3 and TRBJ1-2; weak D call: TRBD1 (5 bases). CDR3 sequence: CASSQVTWSTGDGYTF. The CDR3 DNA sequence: TGCGCCAGCAGCCAAGTAACCTGGTCCACAGGCGATGGCTACACCTTC.